There are many counts of the clone carrying this TCR beta chain. Its antigen is currently unknown. Described time point: longitudinal time-point 3. The unsorted libraries originated from 2 million PBMCs kept at -80 C. This entry belongs to a study of neurological immune-mediated disorders. cDNA synthesis was performed by 5'RACE with 10-nucleotide random UMIs. The yield of each sequencing run was over 170 million TCR-beta sequences from 15-18 subjects. TCRdb fed the 5' RACE reads into MiXCR, producing one record per CDR3 protein. Among 84,000 or so distinct CDR3 sequences listed, 3.5% to 4.5% were seen once. General study points: Phylogenetic grouping assigned the repertoires of 18 of 34 multiple sclerosis patients to a single cluster of related CDR3 sequences. This cluster may be a repertoire-level signature.

V dropped 0 bases and J dropped 6; count of bases not matched to a gene: 14. The CDR3 covers 18 residues. Per the germline V gene, CDR1 is DFQATT and CDR2 is SNEGSKA (reference sequence). The TCR sequence derives from a woman aged 60-75 years with multiple sclerosis. The chain joins TRBV20-1 to TRBJ1-6, with TRBD1 identical over 7 bases. Sequencing was carried out using PBMCs. The CDR3 loop reads CSARDSHVGQAGNSPLHF. In DNA form, the CDR3 reads TGCAGTGCTAGAGATTCCCACGTAGGACAGGCGGGTAATTCACCCCTCCACTTT.